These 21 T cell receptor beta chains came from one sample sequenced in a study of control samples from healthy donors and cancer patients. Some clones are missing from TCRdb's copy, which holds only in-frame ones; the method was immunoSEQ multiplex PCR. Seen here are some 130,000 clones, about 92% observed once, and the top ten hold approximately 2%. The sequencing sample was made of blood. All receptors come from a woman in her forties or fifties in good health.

The CDR3 loop is CASSLSDEKLFF. CDR3 sequence (DNA): TGCGCCAGCAGCTTGTCCGATGAAAAACTGTTTTTT. The chain is built from TRBV5-1 and TRBJ1-4; the D is unclear. CDR1 SGHRS and CDR2 YFSETQ come from the germline V gene. V was trimmed by 1 base and J by 6 bases, leaving 4 bases between them. The CDR3 contains 12 residues.

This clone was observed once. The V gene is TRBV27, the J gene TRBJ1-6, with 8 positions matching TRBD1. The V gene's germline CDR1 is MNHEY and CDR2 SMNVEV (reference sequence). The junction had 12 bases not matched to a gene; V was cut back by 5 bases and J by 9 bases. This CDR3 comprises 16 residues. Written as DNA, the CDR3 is TGTGCCAGCAGTCCACCGTCCACAGGGGGAATTTCACCCCTCCACTTT. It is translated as CASSPPSTGGISPLHF.

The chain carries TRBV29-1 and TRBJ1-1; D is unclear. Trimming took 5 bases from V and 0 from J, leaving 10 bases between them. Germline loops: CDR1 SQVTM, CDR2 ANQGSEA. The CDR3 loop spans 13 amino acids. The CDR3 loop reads CSVTPQMNTEAFF. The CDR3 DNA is TGCAGCGTTACCCCCCAGATGAACACTGAAGCTTTCTTT.

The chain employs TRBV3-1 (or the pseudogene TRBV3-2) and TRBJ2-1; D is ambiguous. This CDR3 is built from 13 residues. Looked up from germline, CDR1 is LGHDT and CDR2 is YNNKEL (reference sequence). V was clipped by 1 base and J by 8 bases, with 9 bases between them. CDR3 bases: TGTGCCAGCAGCCAAGGGTTAAAGGATGAGCAGTTCTTC. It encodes CASSQGLKDEQFF.

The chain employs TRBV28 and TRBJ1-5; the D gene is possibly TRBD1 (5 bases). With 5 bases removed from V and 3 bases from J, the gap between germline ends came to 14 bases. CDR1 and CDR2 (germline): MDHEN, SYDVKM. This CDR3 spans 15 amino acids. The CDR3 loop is CASSPPGFPNQPQHF. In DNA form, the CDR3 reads TGTGCCAGCAGTCCTCCAGGGTTCCCCAATCAGCCCCAGCATTTT.

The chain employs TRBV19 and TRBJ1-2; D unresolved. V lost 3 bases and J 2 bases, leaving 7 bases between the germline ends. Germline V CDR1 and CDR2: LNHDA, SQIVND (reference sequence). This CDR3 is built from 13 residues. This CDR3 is CASSIGRNYGYTF. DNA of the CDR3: TGTGCCAGTAGTATTGGCAGAAACTATGGCTACACCTTC.

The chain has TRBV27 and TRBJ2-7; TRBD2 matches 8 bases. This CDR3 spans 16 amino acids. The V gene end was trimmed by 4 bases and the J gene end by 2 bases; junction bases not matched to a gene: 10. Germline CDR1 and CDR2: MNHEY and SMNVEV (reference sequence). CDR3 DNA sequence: TGTGCCAGCAGTTCCTCGCCTAGCGGGCCTACCTACGAGCAGTACTTC. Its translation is CASSSSPSGPTYEQYF.

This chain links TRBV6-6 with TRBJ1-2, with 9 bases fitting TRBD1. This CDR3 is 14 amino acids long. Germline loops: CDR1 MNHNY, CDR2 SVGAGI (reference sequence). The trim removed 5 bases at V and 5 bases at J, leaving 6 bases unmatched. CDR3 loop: CASSTGTGTYGYTF. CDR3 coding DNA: TGTGCCAGCAGTACCGGGACAGGGACTTATGGCTACACCTTC.

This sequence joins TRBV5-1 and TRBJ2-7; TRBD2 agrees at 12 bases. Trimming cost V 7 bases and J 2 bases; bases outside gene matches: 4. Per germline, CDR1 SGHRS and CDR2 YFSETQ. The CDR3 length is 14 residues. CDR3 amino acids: CASSTSGSTYEQYF. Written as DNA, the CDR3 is TGCGCCAGCTCGACTAGCGGGAGTACCTACGAGCAGTACTTC. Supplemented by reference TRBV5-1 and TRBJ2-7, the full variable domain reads KAGVTQTPRYLIKTRGQQVTLSCSPISGHRSVSWYQQTPGQGLQFLFEYFSETQRNKGNFPGRFSGRQFSNSRSEMNVSTLELGDSALYLCASSTSGSTYEQYFGPGTRLTVT.

CDR3 nucleotide sequence: TGTGCCAGCAGTGATATCGGGGGTATTCGAAACACCATATATTTT. Amino acid sequence: CASSDIGGIRNTIYF. V usage is TRBV2 and J usage is TRBJ1-3; D possibly corresponds to TRBD1 (5 bases). The V gene lost 3 bases and the J gene lost 5 bases, with 14 bases spanning the gap. Germline CDR1 reads SNHLY; CDR2 reads FYNNEI. The CDR3 contains 15 residues.

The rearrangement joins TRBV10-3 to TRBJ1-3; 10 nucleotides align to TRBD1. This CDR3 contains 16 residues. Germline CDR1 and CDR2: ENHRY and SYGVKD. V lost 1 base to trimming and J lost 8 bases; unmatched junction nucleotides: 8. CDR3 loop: CAISEFQGQGVHTIYF. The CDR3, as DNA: TGTGCCATCAGTGAGTTCCAAGGACAGGGGGTTCACACCATATATTTT.

This CDR3 reads CASSETGTGLNYGYTF. CDR3 DNA: TGTGCCAGCAGTGAGACCGGGACAGGTCTAAACTATGGCTACACCTTC. The chain combines TRBV6-1 with TRBJ1-2, with 8 bases matching TRBD1. The CDR3 extends over 16 amino acids. Trimming took 3 bases from V and 2 from J; bases not matched to a gene: 8. Germline V gene data show CDR1 as MNHNS and CDR2 as SASEGT.

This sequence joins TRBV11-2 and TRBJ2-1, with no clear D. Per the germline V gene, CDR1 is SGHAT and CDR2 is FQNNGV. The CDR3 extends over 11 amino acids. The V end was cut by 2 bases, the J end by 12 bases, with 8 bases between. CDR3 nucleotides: TGTGCCAGCAGCTTAAAGATCGGGCAGTTCTTC. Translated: CASSLKIGQFF.

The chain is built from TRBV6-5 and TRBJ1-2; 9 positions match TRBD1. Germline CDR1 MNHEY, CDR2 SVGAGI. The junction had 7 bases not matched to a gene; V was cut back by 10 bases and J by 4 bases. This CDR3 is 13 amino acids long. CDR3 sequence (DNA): TGTGCCACCAAGGACAGGGGAGGCTATGGCTACACCTTC. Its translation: CATKDRGGYGYTF.

The CDR3, as DNA: TGTGCCAGCAGTGATGGGGCACTAGATTGGGGCGGGGAGCTGTTTTTT. Protein product: CASSDGALDWGGELFF. The rearrangement uses TRBV2 and TRBJ2-2; D possibly matches TRBD1 or TRBD2 (5 bases each). V was shortened by 3 bases and J by 7 bases, with 18 bases between the two germline ends. This CDR3 has 16 residues. Germline CDR1 reads SNHLY; CDR2 reads FYNNEI.

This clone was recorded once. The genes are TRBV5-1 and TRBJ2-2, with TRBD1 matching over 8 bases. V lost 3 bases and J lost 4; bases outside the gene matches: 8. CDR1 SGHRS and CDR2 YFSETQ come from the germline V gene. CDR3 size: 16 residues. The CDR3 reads CASSSLDRDPTGELFF. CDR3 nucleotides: TGCGCCAGCAGCTCCCTGGACAGGGATCCCACCGGGGAGCTGTTTTTT.

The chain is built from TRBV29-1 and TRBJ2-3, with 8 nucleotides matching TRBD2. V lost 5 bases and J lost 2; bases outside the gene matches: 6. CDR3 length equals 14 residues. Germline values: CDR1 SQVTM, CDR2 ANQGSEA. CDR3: CSVFSGAHTDTQYF. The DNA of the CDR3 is TGCAGCGTTTTTAGCGGGGCTCACACAGATACGCAGTATTTT.

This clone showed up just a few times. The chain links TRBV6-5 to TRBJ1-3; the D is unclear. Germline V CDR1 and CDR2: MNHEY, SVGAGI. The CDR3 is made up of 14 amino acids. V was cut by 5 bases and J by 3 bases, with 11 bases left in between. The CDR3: CASSPRQIGNTIYF. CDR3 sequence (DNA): TGTGCCAGCAGTCCGAGACAAATTGGAAACACCATATATTTT.

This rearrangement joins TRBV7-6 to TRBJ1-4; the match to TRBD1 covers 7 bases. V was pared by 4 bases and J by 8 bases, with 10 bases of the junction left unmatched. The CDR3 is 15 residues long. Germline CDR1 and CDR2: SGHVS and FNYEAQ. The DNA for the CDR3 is TGTGCCAGCAGCTGGGGGGAGGGGACAGACGAAAAACTGTTTTTT. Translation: CASSWGEGTDEKLFF.

This CDR3 is CASSESGKGPPYGYTF. DNA of the CDR3: TGCGCCAGCAGTGAGAGTGGAAAAGGGCCTCCCTATGGCTACACCTTC. The chain uses TRBV10-1 and TRBJ1-2; D ambiguous. From germline, CDR1 is WNHNN and CDR2 SYGVQD (reference sequence). The CDR3 loop spans 16 amino acids. V was shortened by 2 bases and J by 4 bases, with 17 bases between the two germline ends.

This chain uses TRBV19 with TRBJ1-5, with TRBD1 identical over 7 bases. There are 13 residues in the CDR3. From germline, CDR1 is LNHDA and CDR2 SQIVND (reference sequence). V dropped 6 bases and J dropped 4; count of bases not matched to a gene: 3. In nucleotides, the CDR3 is TGTGCCAGTAGGGACAGGTATAATCAGCCCCAGCATTTT. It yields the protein CASRDRYNQPQHF.